The 19 T cell receptor beta chains reported below all come from one sample, sequenced in a study of blood T cell repertoires in COVID-19. TCRdb's copy holds only in-frame clones and misses some; the assay was immunoSEQ multiplex PCR. This sample has fewer than 400,000 clones, with roughly 86% found just once. The sample comprised PBMCs or T cells enriched from blood (not recorded which). The receptors stem from a woman between 18 and 30 years old who had recovered from COVID-19.

The CDR3: CASSFLQGTDTQYF. The CDR3 DNA follows: TGTGCCAGCAGCTTCTTACAGGGTACAGATACGCAGTATTTT. The gene calls are TRBV11-2 and TRBJ2-3, with D possibly TRBD1 on 6 matching bases. Germline V gene lookup returns CDR1 SGHAT and CDR2 FQNNGV. Trimming took off 3 bases at V and 3 bases at J, with 10 bases between the two ends. The CDR3 has 14 amino acids. The full variable domain, completed using reference TRBV11-2 and TRBJ2-3, is EAGVAQSPRYKIIEKRQSVAFWCNPISGHATLYWYQQILGQGPKLLIQFQNNGVVDDSQLPKDRFSAERLKGVDSTLKIQPAKLEDSAVYLCASSFLQGTDTQYFGPGTRLTVL.

A few counts support this clone. J is TRBJ1-1 and V is TRBV4-3, with D possibly TRBD1 on 6 matching bases. The CDR3 totals 15 residues. V was shortened by 2 bases and J by 4 bases, with 14 bases between the two germline ends. The germline gives CDR1 LGHNA, CDR2 YSLEER. The CDR3: CASSQKAGESTEAFF. The CDR3 DNA reads as TGCGCCAGCAGCCAAAAGGCAGGGGAGAGCACTGAAGCTTTCTTT.

This clone appeared once. The V call is TRBV2, the J call TRBJ1-1; D call uncertain. Trimming cost V 4 bases and J 2 bases, with 11 bases left between them. The CDR3 extends over 14 amino acids. Germline values: CDR1 SNHLY, CDR2 FYNNEI. CDR3 coding DNA: TGTGCCAGCAGTGTTGACGGAGATAACACTGAAGCTTTCTTT. Translated: CASSVDGDNTEAFF.

This clone was observed a single time. The rearrangement links TRBV7-2 to TRBJ2-5; possibly TRBD1 for D (6 bases). Germline CDR1 and CDR2: SGHTA and FQGNSA. The CDR3 runs 14 residues. With 4 bases removed from V and 5 bases from J, the gap between germline ends came to 14 bases. CDR3 DNA: TGTGCCAGCAGCTCTACCAGGGGTTGGGAGACCCAGTACTTC. Its protein is CASSSTRGWETQYF.

The chain recombines TRBV18 with TRBJ2-1; 7 nucleotides align to TRBD1. Trimming at V came to 6 bases and at J to 1 base, leaving 9 bases not matched to a gene. Germline V gives CDR1 KGHSH, CDR2 LQKENI. This CDR3 contains 16 residues. The CDR3 protein is CASSPRQGWSYNEQFF. The CDR3 coding sequence is TGTGCCAGCTCGCCTAGACAGGGTTGGTCCTACAATGAGCAGTTCTTC.

V gene TRBV5-1 combines with J gene TRBJ2-5, with 8 positions matching TRBD2. The germline gives CDR1 SGHRS, CDR2 YFSETQ. J was trimmed by 3 bases and V by 1 base; bases with no gene match: 5. The CDR3 extends over 15 amino acids. The CDR3 spells CASSLFPAGEETQYF. For the CDR3, the DNA is TGCGCCAGCAGCTTGTTCCCAGCGGGAGAAGAGACCCAGTACTTC. Looking up the rest from reference TRBV5-1 and TRBJ2-5 gives the full variable domain: KAGVTQTPRYLIKTRGQQVTLSCSPISGHRSVSWYQQTPGQGLQFLFEYFSETQRNKGNFPGRFSGRQFSNSRSEMNVSTLELGDSALYLCASSLFPAGEETQYFGPGTRLLVL.

In the case of this clone: The germline gene is not matched at one end of the junction; a read error may be the cause. V gene TRBV28 combines with J gene TRBJ2-7, with no clear D. The germline CDR1 and CDR2 sequences are MDHEN and SYDVKM. This CDR3 region has 11 residues. CDR3 region: CVSRHGYEQYF. CDR3 nucleotide sequence: TGTGTCAGCCGTCACGGTTACGAGCAGTACTTC.

This chain joins TRBV19 and TRBJ2-7; D is possibly TRBD1 (5 bases). Germline loops: CDR1 LNHDA, CDR2 SQIVND (reference sequence). V lost 6 bases and J lost 2, with 14 bases in between. The CDR3 is 14 amino acids. CDR3 in DNA: TGTGCCAGTAGAGGACCAGGGTTTCCCTACGAGCAGTACTTC. The encoded protein is CASRGPGFPYEQYF.

The chain combines TRBV9 with TRBJ2-2, with D unclear. Trimming cost V 3 bases and J 6 bases, with 6 bases left between them. CDR1 and CDR2 from the germline V gene are SGDLS and YYNGEE. The CDR3 has 12 amino acids. Here the CDR3 reads CASSAQAGELFF. DNA of the CDR3: TGTGCCAGCAGCGCCCAGGCCGGGGAGCTGTTTTTT.

The chain uses TRBV7-2 and TRBJ1-1; D remains unclear. The CDR3 loop spans 15 amino acids. The germline V gene encodes CDR1 SGHTA and CDR2 FQGNSA. V dropped 1 base and J dropped 5 bases, with 14 bases sitting between them. CDR3 region: CASSLVPNTGTEAFF. CDR3 nucleotides: TGTGCCAGCAGCTTAGTGCCCAATACGGGAACTGAAGCTTTCTTT.

The rearrangement uses TRBV4-3 and TRBJ2-5; D is ambiguous. Looked up from germline, CDR1 is LGHNA and CDR2 is YSLEER. There are 16 residues in the CDR3. Trimming removed 0 bases at V and 2 bases at J, with 13 bases between. CDR3 DNA sequence: TGCGCCAGCAGCCAAGATTTGGCTTCTTATCAAGAGACCCAGTACTTC. Its translation is CASSQDLASYQETQYF.

This clone has just one count. The V gene is TRBV4-3, the J gene TRBJ1-5; 8 nucleotides agree with TRBD1. Looked up from germline, CDR1 is LGHNA and CDR2 is YSLEER. V lost 0 bases to trimming and J lost 6 bases; unmatched junction nucleotides: 4. The length of the CDR3 is 15 residues. This CDR3 is CASSQEDRAGQPQHF. In DNA form, the CDR3 reads TGCGCCAGCAGCCAAGAGGACAGGGCGGGTCAGCCCCAGCATTTT.

This chain connects TRBV11-2 to TRBJ2-3, with TRBD2 as a possible D gene (6 bases). V was clipped by 5 bases and J by 2 bases, with 14 bases between them. This CDR3 has 15 residues. Germline CDR1 and CDR2: SGHAT and FQNNGV. CDR3 in DNA: TGTGCCAGCAGCCGAATCGGGGGAACCACAGATACGCAGTATTTT. Its protein is CASSRIGGTTDTQYF.

The chain uses TRBV5-5 and TRBJ2-4, with TRBD1 matching 8 bases. This CDR3 contains 17 residues. Germline V gene sequence: CDR1 SGHKS, CDR2 YYEKEE (reference sequence). The V segment lost 6 bases and the J segment 1 base; nucleotides outside the gene matches: 12. Here the CDR3 DNA reads TGTGCCAGCACCTCTTGGACAGGGAATGACGCCAAAAACATTCAGTACTTC. It yields the protein CASTSWTGNDAKNIQYF.

This chain links TRBV10-3 with TRBJ2-4; perhaps TRBD2 as D (6 bases). Germline-derived CDR1 and CDR2 are ENHRY and SYGVKD. The CDR3 is 15 amino acids. With 5 bases removed from V and 8 bases from J, the gap between germline ends came to 19 bases. As DNA, the CDR3 is TGTGCCATCAGTCCTGAAGTCGGGAGACGGGACATTCAGTACTTC. It codes for CAISPEVGRRDIQYF.

The chain links TRBV21-1 to TRBJ1-6; the table names TRBD1, a call not compared with the DNA. TRBV21-1 has pseudogene status. The CDR3 sequence is 15 residues long. CDR3 protein: CASSKDKCKNSPLHF. For the CDR3, the DNA is TGTGCCAGCAGCAAAGACAAGTGTAAAAATTCACCCCTCCACTTT.

To note about this clone: This sample also contains other DNA sequences that code for the same CDR3. The chain uses TRBV29-1 and TRBJ1-2; D gene uncertain. From germline, CDR1 is SQVTM and CDR2 ANQGSEA. The CDR3 has 12 residues. The V and J ends lost 2 bases and 3 bases respectively, with 7 bases between them. CDR3 sequence (DNA): TGCAGCGTTGAACGGGGAGACTATGGCTACACCTTC. Translated: CSVERGDYGYTF.

The genes are TRBV15 and TRBJ2-7; 7 bases are a match to TRBD2. There are 16 residues in the CDR3. The V segment lost 1 base and the J segment 9 bases; nucleotides outside the gene matches: 15. In germline, CDR1 is LNHNV, CDR2 YYDKDF (reference sequence). The DNA for the CDR3 is TGTGCCACCAGCAGAGCCGGGACTACACCTCTACGTGGGCAGTACTTC. Its protein is CATSRAGTTPLRGQYF.

V gene TRBV15 combines with J gene TRBJ2-3, with D perhaps TRBD2 (5 bases). Germline V gives CDR1 LNHNV, CDR2 YYDKDF (reference sequence). Trimming left V 7 bases short and J 4 bases short, with 15 bases between. The CDR3 covers 14 residues. This CDR3 is CATTKDSTPDTQYF. Here the CDR3 DNA reads TGTGCCACCACCAAGGACTCGACCCCAGATACGCAGTATTTT.